This is a list of T cell receptor beta chains from one sample in a study of blood T cell repertoires in COVID-19. The method was immunoSEQ multiplex PCR; TCRdb's version includes in-frame clones alone and lacks a portion of them. The sample has about 90,000 clones, around 93% seen once; the top ten hold roughly 2.3%. The specimen sequenced was peripheral blood. The receptors were gathered from a human donor with active COVID-19. The donor label of this sample is uncertain. Both conserved end residues are part of each CDR3. The D gene is left open where the match is weak. Clone size is shown for a subset of rows, as once, few, many or a class of expanded clone.

v_gene: TRBV4-1; j_gene: TRBJ2-6; abundance: .; d_gene: .; CDR3aa: CASSRGNSGANVLTF; CDR3nt: TGCGCCAGCAGCCGCGGGAACTCTGGGGCCAACGTCCTGACTTTC
v_gene: TRBV6-5; j_gene: TRBJ1-4; abundance: .; d_gene: .; CDR3aa: CASSYSTVEGKLFF; CDR3nt: TGTGCCAGCAGTTACTCGACTGTCGAGGGAAAACTGTTTTTT
v_gene: TRBV6-5; j_gene: TRBJ2-2; abundance: .; d_gene: TRBD1; CDR3aa: CASRTGTGRELFF; CDR3nt: TGTGCCAGCAGGACCGGGACAGGGCGGGAGCTGTTTTTT
v_gene: TRBV5-6; j_gene: TRBJ2-3; abundance: .; d_gene: .; CDR3aa: CASSFGPDTQYF; CDR3nt: TGTGCCAGCAGCTTTGGCCCGGATACGCAGTATTTT
v_gene: TRBV7-6; j_gene: TRBJ2-3; abundance: .; d_gene: .; CDR3aa: CASSLFSADTQYF; CDR3nt: TGTGCCAGCAGCTTATTCTCCGCAGATACGCAGTATTTT
v_gene: TRBV7-8; j_gene: TRBJ1-2; abundance: .; d_gene: TRBD1; CDR3aa: CASSWAGTGRVGYGYTF; CDR3nt: TGTGCCAGCAGCTGGGCCGGGACAGGAAGGGTTGGGTATGGCTACACCTTC
v_gene: TRBV11-2; j_gene: TRBJ2-7; abundance: .; d_gene: .; CDR3aa: CASSLMMANEQYF; CDR3nt: TGTGCCAGCAGCTTGATGATGGCCAACGAGCAGTACTTC
v_gene: TRBV2; j_gene: TRBJ2-1; abundance: .; d_gene: .; CDR3aa: CASRGGVANEQFF; CDR3nt: TGTGCCAGCAGGGGCGGGGTAGCCAATGAGCAGTTCTTC
v_gene: TRBV6-6; j_gene: TRBJ2-3; abundance: .; d_gene: TRBD2; CDR3aa: CASRISGGAYSDTQYF; CDR3nt: TGTGCCAGCAGGATTAGCGGGGGGGCATACTCAGATACGCAGTATTTT
v_gene: TRBV27; j_gene: TRBJ1-4; abundance: .; d_gene: .; CDR3aa: CASSIQGGYTNEKLFF; CDR3nt: TGTGCCAGCAGTATACAGGGAGGGTACACTAATGAAAAACTGTTTTTT
v_gene: TRBV27; j_gene: TRBJ2-1; abundance: .; d_gene: TRBD2; CDR3aa: CASSPFPGLAIDEQFF; CDR3nt: TGTGCCAGCAGTCCCTTCCCGGGACTAGCAATCGATGAGCAGTTCTTC
v_gene: TRBV9; j_gene: TRBJ2-7; abundance: .; d_gene: TRBD2; CDR3aa: CASSGSGGSSYEQYF; CDR3nt: TGTGCCAGCAGCGGTAGCGGGGGGAGCTCCTACGAGCAGTACTTC
v_gene: TRBV7-6; j_gene: TRBJ1-3; abundance: .; d_gene: TRBD1; CDR3aa: CASRQGTGNTIYF; CDR3nt: TGTGCCAGCAGACAGGGGACGGGAAACACCATATATTTT
v_gene: TRBV9; j_gene: TRBJ1-2; abundance: .; d_gene: TRBD1; CDR3aa: CASSVVQGDYGYTF; CDR3nt: TGTGCCAGCAGCGTAGTGCAGGGGGACTATGGCTACACCTTC
v_gene: TRBV4-3; j_gene: TRBJ2-5; abundance: .; d_gene: TRBD2; CDR3aa: CASSQETSGPQETQYF; CDR3nt: TGCGCCAGCAGCCAAGAGACTAGCGGACCCCAAGAGACCCAGTACTTC
v_gene: TRBV28; j_gene: TRBJ2-7; abundance: .; d_gene: TRBD1; CDR3aa: CASSSPTGGEPYEQYF; CDR3nt: TGTGCCAGCAGTTCCCCAACAGGGGGCGAGCCCTACGAGCAGTACTTC
v_gene: TRBV6-5; j_gene: TRBJ2-2; abundance: .; d_gene: TRBD1; CDR3aa: CASSSDPGGTGELFF; CDR3nt: TGTGCCAGCTCATCGGATCCAGGGGGTACCGGGGAGCTGTTTTTT
v_gene: TRBV10-1; j_gene: TRBJ2-7; abundance: .; d_gene: TRBD1; CDR3aa: CASYRTGYEQYF; CDR3nt: TGCGCCAGTTACCGGACAGGGTACGAGCAGTACTTC
v_gene: TRBV7-2; j_gene: TRBJ2-3; abundance: .; d_gene: .; CDR3aa: CASSQVGGGARDTQYF; CDR3nt: TGTGCCAGCAGCCAAGTCGGTGGGGGGGCCAGGGATACGCAGTATTTT
v_gene: TRBV7-2; j_gene: TRBJ2-1; abundance: .; d_gene: .; CDR3aa: CASSLAGAYNEQFF; CDR3nt: TGTGCCAGCAGCTTAGCGGGGGCTTACAATGAGCAGTTCTTC
v_gene: TRBV19; j_gene: TRBJ1-5; abundance: .; d_gene: TRBD1; CDR3aa: CASSTPGQGAQPQHF; CDR3nt: TGTGCCAGTAGTACTCCCGGACAGGGGGCTCAGCCCCAGCATTTT
v_gene: TRBV5-4; j_gene: TRBJ2-3; abundance: once; d_gene: TRBD2; CDR3aa: CASSLLSGGSTDTQYF; CDR3nt: TGTGCCAGCAGCTTGCTTAGCGGGGGCAGCACAGATACGCAGTATTTT
v_gene: TRBV28; j_gene: TRBJ2-7; abundance: .; d_gene: .; CDR3aa: CASREPPTVSYEQYF; CDR3nt: TGTGCCAGCAGGGAACCTCCGACAGTCTCCTACGAGCAGTACTTC
v_gene: TRBV25-1; j_gene: TRBJ2-3; abundance: .; d_gene: TRBD2; CDR3aa: CASSAWGLAALTDTQYF; CDR3nt: TGTGCCAGCAGTGCCTGGGGACTAGCGGCACTCACAGATACGCAGTATTTT
v_gene: TRBV7-9; j_gene: TRBJ2-1; abundance: .; d_gene: .; CDR3aa: CASSLALGGGPHNEQFF; CDR3nt: TGTGCCAGCAGCTTAGCGCTCGGCGGGGGCCCGCACAATGAGCAGTTCTTC
v_gene: TRBV11-3; j_gene: TRBJ2-7; abundance: .; d_gene: .; CDR3aa: CASSLAAGGEQYF; CDR3nt: TGTGCCAGCAGCTTAGCGGCCGGGGGCGAGCAGTACTTC
v_gene: TRBV5-1; j_gene: TRBJ2-5; abundance: .; d_gene: TRBD2; CDR3aa: CASSLVQRGLQETQYF; CDR3nt: TGCGCCAGCAGCTTGGTGCAGCGGGGGCTACAAGAGACCCAGTACTTC
v_gene: TRBV7-8; j_gene: TRBJ1-3; abundance: .; d_gene: TRBD1; CDR3aa: CASSLGQGRSGNTIYF; CDR3nt: TGTGCCAGCAGCTTGGGACAGGGCCGCTCTGGAAACACCATATATTTT
v_gene: TRBV4-2; j_gene: TRBJ2-7; abundance: .; d_gene: TRBD1; CDR3aa: CASSQGQGVGEQYF; CDR3nt: TGTGCCAGCAGCCAAGGACAGGGGGTTGGCGAGCAGTACTTC
v_gene: TRBV6-4; j_gene: TRBJ2-7; abundance: .; d_gene: TRBD1; CDR3aa: CASSQGQGYEQYF; CDR3nt: TGTGCCAGCAGCCAAGGACAGGGATACGAGCAGTACTTC